This record looks at one TCR beta chain sequence and its context. As yet, its antigen is unknown. The ends lost 1 base at V and 1 base at J; junction bases unmatched: 4. CDR1 and CDR2 (germline): MDHEN, SYDVKM. This CDR3 has 17 residues. Sequencing was performed with immunoSEQ multiplex PCR; in TCRdb, only in-frame clones are kept and a portion is missing. The sample consists of approximately 71,000 clones, about 94% of them appearing once. This sample was taken from a study of cytomegalovirus exposure and HLA in healthy donors. Regarding the study as a whole: Cytomegalovirus status was reportedly diagnosed by the classifier with high sensitivity and specificity. Researchers catalogued approximately 170 TCR beta chains as cytomegalovirus-associated. The authors confirmed in vitro that a few CMV-associated chains were specific for CMV antigens. There were some public TCRs occurring in many donors, but most TCR sequences were rare.

Sequencing was done on a sample of PBMCs. This chain joins TRBV28 and TRBJ1-5; 10 bases line up with TRBD1. This receptor was identified in a woman between 18 and 30 years old in good health and CMV-seronegative. The CDR3 sequence is CASSLSGQGNSNQPQHF. The CDR3, as DNA: TGTGCCAGCAGTTTATCGGGACAGGGGAACAGCAATCAGCCCCAGCATTTT.